This T cell receptor beta chain came from a study of T cell repertoires in cytomegalovirus infection. TCRdb used MiXCR to reprocess the reads, holding one entry per CDR3 protein. The data contain around 100,000 distinct CDR3 sequences, 10% of them singletons. Trimming took off 8 bases at V and 6 bases at J, with 22 bases between the two ends. The CDR3 has 15 residues. The study, taken as a whole, reports: It was HLA-C-restricted CMV-specific TCR beta clonotypes that dominated the response ex vivo.

This clonotype was counted at least ten times. Its antigen is not identified. The rearrangement links TRBV12-3 or TRBV12-4 to TRBJ1-1; unclear D gene. Sequencing used PBMCs, sequenced either directly or after in vitro stimulation (not recorded which). This TCR was recovered from a human donor in good health (CMV status not recorded). Some clones in this sample may be carry-over from other donors' samples. The CDR3 region has the DNA TGTGCCAGCGCAGCCCTTACCGGGGTGCGGGCTGAAGCTTTCTTT. It is translated as CASAALTGVRAEAFF.